The rows below give T cell receptor beta chains drawn from one sample of a study of identical twins. TCRdb ran MiXCR on the 5' RACE reads and lists one entry per CDR3 protein. The table shows under 300,000 distinct CDR3 sequences, with about 8.3% occurring only once. The data were also submitted as part of a second study, on yellow fever vaccine responses in identical twins.

Sequencing was performed on CD8+ T cells sorted from blood. The receptors were gathered from a woman under 30 in good health. CDR3s include the opening cysteine and the closing phenylalanine or tryptophan. Each record gives: clone size, V gene, CDR3 length, D gene, J gene, CDR3 DNA, CDR3 protein. D genes are given only for firm matches. The size entry is marked missing in some rows and otherwise reads once, few, many or a size class.

many,TRBV28,14,NA,TRBJ2-2,TGTGCCAGCAGTATCGATAGCGGCACCGGGGAGCTGTTTTTT,CASSIDSGTGELFF
many,TRBV7-9,17,TRBD2,TRBJ2-1,TGTGCCAGCAGCTTACCTCAGGGACTAGCGGGAGGCCCAGAGCAGTTCTTC,CASSLPQGLAGGPEQFF
NA,TRBV4-2,16,TRBD1,TRBJ1-3,TGTGCCAGCAGCCAAAAGGGGGCAGACTCTGGAAACACCATATATTTT,CASSQKGADSGNTIYF
many,TRBV4-1,15,TRBD2,TRBJ2-7,TGCGCCAGCAGCCCGGGACTAGCGGGGCGCTACGAGCAGTACTTC,CASSPGLAGRYEQYF
once,TRBV10-1,16,TRBD2,TRBJ2-3,TGCGCCCGCCGGACTAGCGGGGGACCTATCACAGATACGCAGTATTTT,CARRTSGGPITDTQYF
few,TRBV6-2/TRBV6-3,16,NA,TRBJ2-7,TGTGCCAGCAGTTCGATACGGGGTCCAGGGACCTACGAGCAGTACTTC,CASSSIRGPGTYEQYF
few,TRBV13,18,TRBD2,TRBJ2-3,TGTGCCAGCAGCAGAGGACTAGCGGGGGGGCTGGGCACAGATACGCAGTATTTT,CASSRGLAGGLGTDTQYF
few,TRBV11-1,21,TRBD2,TRBJ2-1,TGTGCCAGCAGCCTGGTACTTGAGCCTGGGACTAGCGGGAGTTCCTACAATGAGCAGTTCTTC,CASSLVLEPGTSGSSYNEQFF
few,TRBV23-1,15,NA,TRBJ2-4,TGCGCCAGCAGTCAATCATCCAGGGCCAAAAACATTCAGTACTTC,CASSQSSRAKNIQYF
few,TRBV2,15,NA,TRBJ2-7,TGTGCCAGCAGTGAATATCAGAGCAGGGCCCACGAGCAGTACTTC,CASSEYQSRAHEQYF
few,TRBV27,18,TRBD1,TRBJ2-1,TGTGCCAGCAGTTTATCGGCCTTGTGGGACAGGGCCTACAATGAGCAGTTCTTC,CASSLSALWDRAYNEQFF
few,TRBV4-1,15,TRBD1,TRBJ2-7,TGCGCCAGCAGCCACCCCGGGACAGACCTCTACGAGCAGTACTTC,CASSHPGTDLYEQYF
NA,TRBV30,14,NA,TRBJ2-1,TGTGCCTGGAGGCTAGGGCTAGATTACAATGAGCAGTTCTTC,CAWRLGLDYNEQFF
few,TRBV27,14,NA,TRBJ1-2,TGTGCCAGCAGTTTAGACGGGTATAACTATGGCTACACCTTC,CASSLDGYNYGYTF
NA,TRBV10-3,16,NA,TRBJ2-7,TGTGCCATCAGTGTTCAGGAAAGTGGGAGCTCCTACGAGCAGTACTTC,CAISVQESGSSYEQYF
many,TRBV7-9,15,TRBD2,TRBJ2-3,TGTGCCAGCAGCCCCGGGACTAGCGACACAGATACGCAGTATTTT,CASSPGTSDTDTQYF
many,TRBV7-9,14,NA,TRBJ2-1,TGTGCCAGCAGCGTTACAGGGTATAACAATGAGCAGTTCTTC,CASSVTGYNNEQFF
many,TRBV7-6,15,TRBD1,TRBJ2-3,TGTGCCAGCAGCTTAATTAGGGGGCCGGCAGATACGCAGTATTTT,CASSLIRGPADTQYF
many,TRBV5-1,12,TRBD2,TRBJ2-7,TGTGCCAGCAGTTTTTCGGGAGGCGAGCAGTACTTC,CASSFSGGEQYF
NA,TRBV28,15,TRBD2,TRBJ2-7,TGTGCCAGCAGTTTAGGGCTAGCGGAGACCTACGAGCAGTACTTC,CASSLGLAETYEQYF
NA,TRBV4-2,17,TRBD1,TRBJ1-2,TGTGCCAGCAGCCAAGAACGAGTGGGACAGACTAACTATGGCTACACCTTC,CASSQERVGQTNYGYTF
few,TRBV4-3,15,TRBD1,TRBJ2-7,TGCGCCAGCAGCCAAGATGTCGCAGGGGGCAACGAGCAGTACTTC,CASSQDVAGGNEQYF
many,TRBV29-1,17,NA,TRBJ2-1,TGCAGCGTTGTTAACCGGCCTAGCTTGACGTGGAGCAATGAGCAGTTCTTC,CSVVNRPSLTWSNEQFF
few,TRBV4-2,17,TRBD2,TRBJ2-5,TGTGCCAGCAGCCAAGAGCTAGCGGGGGGCCCCCAAGAGACCCAGTACTTC,CASSQELAGGPQETQYF
many,TRBV29-1,14,NA,TRBJ1-2,TGCAGCGTTGAAGATCCAGACTTTAACTATGGCTACACCTTC,CSVEDPDFNYGYTF
NA,TRBV27,14,TRBD2,TRBJ2-1,TGTGCCTCCTCCGGGACTAGCGGAAACAATGAGCAGTTCTTC,CASSGTSGNNEQFF
few,TRBV4-3,18,TRBD2,TRBJ2-1,TGCGCCAGCAGCCAGGAAGCGGGGACTAGCGGGACCTACAATGAGCAGTTCTTC,CASSQEAGTSGTYNEQFF
many,TRBV28,14,NA,TRBJ1-3,TGTGCCAGCAGCTTTAGGGGGAGTGGAAACACCATATATTTT,CASSFRGSGNTIYF
many,TRBV12-3/TRBV12-4,11,NA,TRBJ1-1,TGTGCCAGCAGTATCGGGACTGAAGCTTTCTTT,CASSIGTEAFF
many,TRBV20-1,14,NA,TRBJ2-1,TGCAGTGCCAGAATAGCGGAGGACTTCGGTGAGCAGTTCTTC,CSARIAEDFGEQFF
few,TRBV6-1,15,TRBD2,TRBJ2-5,TGTGCCAGCAGGCAGCCGGGACTAGCTGGGGGGACCCAGTACTTC,CASRQPGLAGGTQYF
many,TRBV4-3,16,TRBD2,TRBJ2-1,TGCGCCAGCAGCCAAATAATAGCGGGAGGCGGTAATGAGCAGTTCTTC,CASSQIIAGGGNEQFF
NA,TRBV5-1,11,NA,TRBJ2-5,TGCGCCAGCAGCTTCGAGGGGACCCAGTACTTC,CASSFEGTQYF
NA,TRBV25-1,12,NA,TRBJ1-2,TGTGCCAGCAACGACCGATACTATGGCTACACCTTC,CASNDRYYGYTF
NA,TRBV27,13,NA,TRBJ2-7,TGTGCCAGCGGTTTAGGGCCGCCCTACGAGCAGTACTTC,CASGLGPPYEQYF
NA,TRBV7-2,15,NA,TRBJ2-5,TGTGCCAGCAGCCCACTCGCGGAGTTGGGGGAGACCCAGTACTTC,CASSPLAELGETQYF
few,TRBV9,15,TRBD2,TRBJ2-3,TGTGCCAGCAGCGATAGCGGGACTCTCACAGATACGCAGTATTTT,CASSDSGTLTDTQYF
few,TRBV24-1,15,TRBD1,TRBJ2-7,TGTGCCACCAGTGACCGGACAGGGTTTCCCTACGAGCAGTACTTC,CATSDRTGFPYEQYF
few,TRBV3-1,13,NA,TRBJ2-7,TGTGCCAGCAGCCAACCGGACAGCTACGAGCAGTACTTC,CASSQPDSYEQYF
many,TRBV4-3,14,NA,TRBJ2-1,TGCGCCAGCAGCCAACTAGGCTCCTACAATGAGCAGTTCTTC,CASSQLGSYNEQFF
many,TRBV20-1,14,NA,TRBJ2-1,TGCAGTGCTAGAGGCCTCCGGTTTAACTATGAGCAGTTCTTC,CSARGLRFNYEQFF
few,TRBV27,15,TRBD2,TRBJ2-1,TGTGCCAGCAGTTTATTCGGGGGGGGAACCAATGAGCAGTTCTTC,CASSLFGGGTNEQFF
NA,TRBV20-1,15,TRBD2,TRBJ2-1,TGCAGTGCCCAAGCCGGACTAGCGGTCTACAATGAGCAGTTCTTC,CSAQAGLAVYNEQFF
NA,TRBV27,15,NA,TRBJ2-2,TGTGCCAGCAGTCCGTCACAGGGACACACCGGGGAGCTGTTTTTT,CASSPSQGHTGELFF
few,TRBV4-3,15,NA,TRBJ2-5,TGCGCCAGCAGCCAAGCCCCCGGGGGTGCGGAGACCCAGTACTTC,CASSQAPGGAETQYF
many,TRBV15,16,TRBD2,TRBJ2-7,TGTGCCACCAGCAGTGTTGGACTAGCAGGATCTTACGAGCAGTACTTC,CATSSVGLAGSYEQYF
NA,TRBV6-1,16,NA,TRBJ2-3,TGTGCCAGCAGTGTCATTGACAGATCTAGCACAGATACGCAGTATTTT,CASSVIDRSSTDTQYF
many,TRBV4-3,15,TRBD1,TRBJ2-7,TGCGCCAGCAGCGCCCGGACAGGGGCCGGCTACGAGCAGTACTTC,CASSARTGAGYEQYF
few,TRBV7-9,12,NA,TRBJ2-1,TGTGCCAGCAGCTTATTTGGGGATGAGCAGTTCTTC,CASSLFGDEQFF
many,TRBV29-1,15,NA,TRBJ2-7,TGCAGCGTTGAAGAAGGAACGGTAAGCTCCTACGAGCAGTACTTC,CSVEEGTVSSYEQYF
NA,TRBV3-1,15,NA,TRBJ1-2,TGTGCCAGCAGCCAAGATTTGGAGGAACCCTATGGCTACACCTTC,CASSQDLEEPYGYTF
NA,TRBV27,17,TRBD1,TRBJ1-6,TGTGCCAGCAGTTCGCCCGGGACAGGGACCTATAATTCACCCCTCCACTTT,CASSSPGTGTYNSPLHF
NA,TRBV10-2,17,NA,TRBJ2-3,TGCGCCAGCAGTGGGGAGGTGACTCACCTTAGCACAGATACGCAGTATTTT,CASSGEVTHLSTDTQYF
few,TRBV10-1,15,TRBD1,TRBJ1-1,TGCGCCAGCAGCTCACGGAGACAGGGCGTCACTGAAGCTTTCTTT,CASSSRRQGVTEAFF
NA,TRBV15,14,TRBD1,TRBJ2-7,TGTGCCACCAGCAGCCGGGACAGGGCCTACGAGCAGTACTTC,CATSSRDRAYEQYF
few,TRBV4-3,15,TRBD1,TRBJ2-2,TGCGCCAGCAGCTCCAGGGGGCCGGGGGCCGGGGAGCTGTTTTTT,CASSSRGPGAGELFF
many,TRBV4-2,15,TRBD1,TRBJ1-5,TGTGCCAGCAGCCCGGACAGGGGAGGCGATCAGCCCCAGCATTTT,CASSPDRGGDQPQHF
many,TRBV12-3/TRBV12-4,15,TRBD2,TRBJ2-3,TGTGCCAGCAGTCTGGCGGCGGGGAGGGCAGATACGCAGTATTTT,CASSLAAGRADTQYF
many,TRBV6-5,12,NA,TRBJ2-2,TGTGCCAGCAGTAGGGGGGACGGGGAGCTGTTTTTT,CASSRGDGELFF
NA,TRBV27,14,NA,TRBJ2-2,TGTGCCAGCAGTTTATTGATCAGGTTTGGGGAGCTGTTTTTT,CASSLLIRFGELFF